The 12 T cell receptor beta chains given below trace back to one sample, sequenced in a study of response to subunit inactivated influenza vaccine. MiXCR, run by TCRdb on the RT-PCR reads, gives a single entry per CDR3 protein. The sample records about 300,000 distinct CDR3 sequences, about 20% being singletons. Here the sequenced sample was PBMCs from blood, taken about 19 months after vaccination. The origin of the receptors is a man between 50 and 75 years old who received an inactivated influenza vaccine.

This clonotype was picked up a small number of times. This chain links TRBV7-2 with TRBJ1-3; D unresolved. There are 13 residues in the CDR3. Deletions cut 4 bases from V and 0 bases from J, with 4 bases between. Germline assignment: CDR1 SGHTA and CDR2 FQGNSA. Written as DNA, the CDR3 is TGTGCCAGCAGCTCTATCTCTGGAAACACCATATATTTT. Translating it yields CASSSISGNTIYF.

This chain joins TRBV7-2 and TRBJ1-1; 7 bases are shared with TRBD1. Germline V CDR1 and CDR2: SGHTA, FQGNSA. The CDR3 length is 16 residues. The trim removed 1 base at V and 4 bases at J, leaving 9 bases unmatched. The CDR3 nucleotides read TGTGCCAGCAGCTTAGTGGGTCCAGGGGGGAGCACTGAAGCTTTCTTT. Its translation: CASSLVGPGGSTEAFF. Full variable domain (rest looked up from reference TRBV7-2 and TRBJ1-1): GAGVSQSPSNKVTEKGKDVELRCDPISGHTALYWYRQSLGQGLEFLIYFQGNSAPDKSGLPSDRFSAERTGGSVSTLTIQRTQQEDSAVYLCASSLVGPGGSTEAFFGQGTRLTVV.

The rearrangement uses TRBV11-1 and TRBJ2-7, with 14 bases that match TRBD2. J was trimmed by 7 bases and V by 2 bases; bases with no gene match: 10. Germline CDR1 is SGHAT and CDR2 is FQDESV (reference sequence). The CDR3 has 17 residues. This CDR3 reads CASSLSSPGLAGVEQYF. As DNA, the CDR3 is TGTGCCAGCAGCTTATCATCCCCGGGACTAGCGGGAGTGGAGCAGTACTTC.

The chain combines TRBV28 with TRBJ1-4; D gene unclear. Deletions cut 2 bases from V and 8 bases from J, with 12 bases between. This CDR3 has 14 amino acids. Germline V lookup: CDR1 MDHEN, CDR2 SYDVKM. CDR3 coding DNA: TGTGCCAGCAGTTTAATTCCCGCGAGGGAAAAACTGTTTTTT. Its protein is CASSLIPAREKLFF.

In its sample, this clonotype was seen a few times. The CDR3 here is CASTRDSSYEQYF. The CDR3 nucleotides read TGTGCCAGCACTCGGGACAGCTCCTACGAGCAGTACTTC. The V call is TRBV6-6, the J call TRBJ2-7; TRBD1 matches 7 bases. CDR3 length equals 13 residues. From germline, CDR1 is MNHNY and CDR2 SVGAGI (reference sequence). V lost 7 bases, J lost 0 bases, and 3 bases stayed unmatched.

The chain has TRBV20-1 and TRBJ2-3; 8 nucleotides align to TRBD2. This CDR3 has 16 residues. The V and J ends lost 1 base and 6 bases, in that order; junction bases with no gene match: 12. The V gene's germline CDR1 is DFQATT and CDR2 SNEGSKA (reference sequence). CDR3 sequence (DNA): TGCAGTGCTAGAGGCACCGGGACTAGGGGCGCGGATACGCAGTATTTT. Protein sequence: CSARGTGTRGADTQYF.

The chain has TRBV2 and TRBJ1-1; TRBD1 aligns across 8 bases. Germline loops: CDR1 SNHLY, CDR2 FYNNEI. This CDR3 is 16 amino acids long. The trim removed 3 bases at V and 0 bases at J, leaving 6 bases unmatched. Written as DNA, the CDR3 is TGTGCCAGCAGTGACCCTACGACAGGGGTGAACACTGAAGCTTTCTTT. Protein: CASSDPTTGVNTEAFF.

This clonotype was counted at least ten times. As DNA, the CDR3 is TGCAGTGCTGGACAGCTATATGACTATGGCTACACCTTC. Translating gives CSAGQLYDYGYTF. The chain joins TRBV20-1 to TRBJ1-2, with TRBD1 as a possible D gene (6 bases). Per the germline V gene, CDR1 is DFQATT and CDR2 is SNEGSKA (reference sequence). CDR3 length: 13 residues. Trimming left V 5 bases short and J 3 bases short, with 13 bases between.

This clonotype was counted only a few times. The gene calls are TRBV11-2 and TRBJ2-4; 8 positions agree with TRBD1. The CDR3 is 17 residues long. J lost 3 bases, V lost 6 bases, and 13 bases had no gene match. The germline V gene encodes CDR1 SGHAT and CDR2 FQNNGV. CDR3 DNA sequence: TGTGCCAGCAGTATTCTAGCAGGGGGCCGGCACAAAAACATTCAGTACTTC. Translating gives CASSILAGGRHKNIQYF.

The chain carries TRBV3-1 and TRBJ1-4, with D tentatively TRBD1 (5 bases). The CDR3 runs to 16 residues. Germline loops: CDR1 LGHDT, CDR2 YNNKEL (reference sequence). Trimming left V 1 base short and J 5 bases short, with 14 bases between. The CDR3 sequence is CASSQAPVRENEKLFF. Here the CDR3 DNA reads TGTGCCAGCAGCCAAGCCCCGGTCAGGGAGAATGAAAAACTGTTTTTT.

Only a few counts were recorded for this clonotype. This sequence joins TRBV11-2 and TRBJ1-3; D remains ambiguous. Germline V CDR1 and CDR2: SGHAT, FQNNGV. V was trimmed by 6 bases and J by 0 bases, leaving 12 bases between them. The CDR3 is made up of 15 amino acids. The CDR3 here is CASSPQLSSGNTIYF. Written as DNA, the CDR3 is TGTGCCAGCAGTCCACAGTTGAGCTCTGGAAACACCATATATTTT.

This clonotype turned up a few times. V gene TRBV3-1 combines with J gene TRBJ1-5; D gene ambiguous. V was clipped by 3 bases and J by 2 bases, with 8 bases between them. The CDR3 is made up of 14 amino acids. The V gene's germline CDR1 is LGHDT and CDR2 YNNKEL (reference sequence). CDR3 in DNA: TGTGCCAGCAGCCAGGGGTCAGGCAATCAGCCCCAGCATTTT. The encoded protein is CASSQGSGNQPQHF.